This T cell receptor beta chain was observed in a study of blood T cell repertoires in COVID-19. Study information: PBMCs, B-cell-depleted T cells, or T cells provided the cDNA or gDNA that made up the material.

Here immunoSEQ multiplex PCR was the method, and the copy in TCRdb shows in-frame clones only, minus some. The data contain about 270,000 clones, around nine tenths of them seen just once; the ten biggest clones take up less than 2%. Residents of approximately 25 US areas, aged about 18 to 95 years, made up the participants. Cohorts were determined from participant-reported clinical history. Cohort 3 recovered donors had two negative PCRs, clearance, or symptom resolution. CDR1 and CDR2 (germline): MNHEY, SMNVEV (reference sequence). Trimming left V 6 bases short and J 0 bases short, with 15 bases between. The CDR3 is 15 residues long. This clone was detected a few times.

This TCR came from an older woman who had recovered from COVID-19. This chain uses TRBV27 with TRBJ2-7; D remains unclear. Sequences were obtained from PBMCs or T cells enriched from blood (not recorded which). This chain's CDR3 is CASSPRPQSSYEQYF. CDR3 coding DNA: TGTGCCAGCAGCCCCCGCCCACAGAGCTCCTACGAGCAGTACTTC.